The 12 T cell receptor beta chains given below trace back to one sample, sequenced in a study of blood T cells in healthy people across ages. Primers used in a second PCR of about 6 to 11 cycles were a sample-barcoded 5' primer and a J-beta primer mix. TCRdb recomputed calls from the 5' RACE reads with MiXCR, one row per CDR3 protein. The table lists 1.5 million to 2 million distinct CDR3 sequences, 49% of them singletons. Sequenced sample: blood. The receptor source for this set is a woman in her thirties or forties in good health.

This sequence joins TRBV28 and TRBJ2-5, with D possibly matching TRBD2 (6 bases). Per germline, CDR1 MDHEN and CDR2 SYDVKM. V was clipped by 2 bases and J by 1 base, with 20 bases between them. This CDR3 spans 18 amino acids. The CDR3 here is CASSLGWAGITIQETQYF. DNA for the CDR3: TGTGCCAGCAGTTTAGGTTGGGCGGGGATCACCATCCAAGAGACCCAGTACTTC.

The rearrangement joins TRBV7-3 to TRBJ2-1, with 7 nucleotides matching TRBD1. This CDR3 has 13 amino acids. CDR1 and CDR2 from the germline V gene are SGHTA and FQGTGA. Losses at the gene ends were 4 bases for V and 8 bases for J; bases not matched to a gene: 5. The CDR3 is CASSSLQGHEQFF. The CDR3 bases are TGTGCCAGCAGCTCACTACAGGGGCATGAGCAGTTCTTC. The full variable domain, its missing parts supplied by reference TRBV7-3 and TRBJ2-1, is GAGVSQTPSNKVTEKGKYVELRCDPISGHTALYWYRQSLGQGPEFLIYFQGTGAADDSGLPNDRFFAVRPEGSVSTLKIQRTERGDSAVYLCASSSLQGHEQFFGPGTRLTVL.

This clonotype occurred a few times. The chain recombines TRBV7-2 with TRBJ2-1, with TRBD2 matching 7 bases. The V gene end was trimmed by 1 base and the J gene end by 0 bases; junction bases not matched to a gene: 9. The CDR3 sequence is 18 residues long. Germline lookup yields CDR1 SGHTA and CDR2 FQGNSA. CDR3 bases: TGTGCCAGCAGCTTAGGGCTAGCGGTCACAAGCTCCTACAATGAGCAGTTCTTC. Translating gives CASSLGLAVTSSYNEQFF.

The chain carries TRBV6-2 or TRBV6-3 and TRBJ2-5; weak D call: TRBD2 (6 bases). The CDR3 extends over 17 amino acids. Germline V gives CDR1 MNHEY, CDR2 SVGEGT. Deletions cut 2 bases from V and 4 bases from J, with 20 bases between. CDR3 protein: CASSYNGDWRGGETQYF. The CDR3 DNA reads TGTGCCAGCAGTTACAACGGGGACTGGAGGGGTGGAGAGACCCAGTACTTC.

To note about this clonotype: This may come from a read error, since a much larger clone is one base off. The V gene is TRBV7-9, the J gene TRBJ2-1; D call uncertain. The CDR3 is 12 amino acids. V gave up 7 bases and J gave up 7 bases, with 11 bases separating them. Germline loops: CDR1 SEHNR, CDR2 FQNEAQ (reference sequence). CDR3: CASTPRSNEQFF. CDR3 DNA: TGTGCCAGCACCCCCAGGTCGAATGAGCAGTTCTTC.

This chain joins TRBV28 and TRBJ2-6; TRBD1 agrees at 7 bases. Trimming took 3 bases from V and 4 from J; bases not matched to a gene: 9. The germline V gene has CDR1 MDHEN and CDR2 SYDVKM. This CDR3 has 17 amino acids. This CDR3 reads CASSFSTTGTGANVLTF. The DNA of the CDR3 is TGTGCCAGCAGTTTCTCTACGACAGGGACAGGGGCCAACGTCCTGACTTTC.

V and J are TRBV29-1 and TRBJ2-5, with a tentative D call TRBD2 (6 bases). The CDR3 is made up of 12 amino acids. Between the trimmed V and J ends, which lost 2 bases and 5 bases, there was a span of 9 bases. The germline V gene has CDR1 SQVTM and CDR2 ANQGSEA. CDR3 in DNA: TGCAGCGTTGAACTAGGAGGGGAGACCCAGTACTTC. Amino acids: CSVELGGETQYF.

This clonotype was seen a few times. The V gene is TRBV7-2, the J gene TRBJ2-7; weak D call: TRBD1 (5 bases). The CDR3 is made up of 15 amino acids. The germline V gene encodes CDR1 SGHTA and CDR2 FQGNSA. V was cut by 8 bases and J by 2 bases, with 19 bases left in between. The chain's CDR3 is CASFLHQGAPYEQYF. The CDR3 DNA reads TGTGCCAGCTTCCTGCACCAGGGTGCCCCCTACGAGCAGTACTTC.

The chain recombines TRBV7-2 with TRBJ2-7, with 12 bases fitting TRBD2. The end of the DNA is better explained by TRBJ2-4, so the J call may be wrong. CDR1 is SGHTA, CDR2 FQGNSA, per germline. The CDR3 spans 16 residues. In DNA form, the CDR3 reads TGTGCCAGCAGTCTAGCGGGGGGGTTCGGGCAGAACATTCAGTACTTC. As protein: CASSLAGGFGQNIQYF.

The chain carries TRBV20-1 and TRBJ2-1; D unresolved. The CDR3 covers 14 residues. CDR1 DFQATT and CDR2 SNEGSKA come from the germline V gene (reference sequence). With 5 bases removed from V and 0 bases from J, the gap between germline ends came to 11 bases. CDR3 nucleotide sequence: TGCAGTGCTGAGACTTTCAACTCCTACAATGAGCAGTTCTTC. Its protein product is CSAETFNSYNEQFF.

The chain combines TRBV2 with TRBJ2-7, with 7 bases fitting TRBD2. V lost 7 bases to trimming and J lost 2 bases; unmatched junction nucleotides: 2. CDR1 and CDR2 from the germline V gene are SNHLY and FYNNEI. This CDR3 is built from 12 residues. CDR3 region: CASKGRAYEQYF. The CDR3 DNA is TGTGCCAGCAAGGGGAGGGCCTACGAGCAGTACTTC.

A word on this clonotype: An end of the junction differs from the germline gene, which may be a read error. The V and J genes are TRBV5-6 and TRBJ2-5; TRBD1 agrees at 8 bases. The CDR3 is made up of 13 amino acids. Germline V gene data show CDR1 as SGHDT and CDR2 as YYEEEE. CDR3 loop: CTSSVDRAETQYF. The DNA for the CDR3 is TGTACCAGCAGCGTGGACAGGGCAGAGACCCAGTACTTC.